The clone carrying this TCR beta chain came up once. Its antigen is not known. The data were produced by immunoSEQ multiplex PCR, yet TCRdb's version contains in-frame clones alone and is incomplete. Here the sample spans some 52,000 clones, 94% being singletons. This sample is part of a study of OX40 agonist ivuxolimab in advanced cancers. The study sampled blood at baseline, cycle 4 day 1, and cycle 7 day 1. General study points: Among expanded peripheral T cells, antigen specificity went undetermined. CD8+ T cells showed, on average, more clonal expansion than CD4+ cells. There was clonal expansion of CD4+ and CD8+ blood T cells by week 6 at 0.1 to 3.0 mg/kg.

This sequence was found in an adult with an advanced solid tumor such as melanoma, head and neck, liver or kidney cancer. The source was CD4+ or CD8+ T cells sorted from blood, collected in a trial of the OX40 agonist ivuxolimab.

The CDR3 nucleotides are TGTGCCAGCAGCGTAGGTAGTGGGCCGCTTACCGGGGAGCTGTTTTTT. It codes for CASSVGSGPLTGELFF. The chain has TRBV9 and TRBJ2-2; D ambiguous. Germline assignment: CDR1 SGDLS and CDR2 YYNGEE. The CDR3 is 16 residues long. Trimming cost V 0 bases and J 5 bases, with 14 bases left between them. Combining the CDR3 with reference TRBV9 and TRBJ2-2 gives the whole variable domain DSGVTQTPKHLITATGQRVTLRCSPRSGDLSVYWYQQSLDQGLQFLIQYYNGEERAKGNILERFSAQQFPDLHSELNLSSLELGDSALYFCASSVGSGPLTGELFFGEGSRLTVL.